This T cell receptor (beta chain) appears in the sequencing data of a study of CD8+ T cells in alopecia areata. For the study at large: Treated patients took oral tofacitinib at 5 to 10 mg twice daily.

Extraction of RNA preceded its reverse transcription into cDNA, which served as the sequencing template. The table came from immunoSEQ multiplex PCR; TCRdb's copy has only in-frame clones and leaves some out. The repertoire has under 250,000 clones, more than 60% of them found once; the top ten carry 1% to 1.5%. Concerning this clone: No antigen is known for it.

Findings and limits, study-wide: Many expanded lesional clones stayed in scalp and blood while on tofacitinib. In scalp, tofacitinib significantly decreased clonality and expanded CD8+ clones among the top 100. Patients showed less clear TCR sequence sharing than mice, possibly partly because of HLA diversity.

Treatment noted: oral pan-JAK inhibitor, 5-10 mg twice daily. The sequences come from CD4+ T cells sorted from blood, collected between weeks 44 and 45, from a patient treated with tofacitinib. This receptor was identified in a human donor with alopecia areata.

DNA of the CDR3: TGCGCCAGCAGCCAAGAATCCGGGGATACGCAGTATTTT. It yields the protein CASSQESGDTQYF. The chain is built from TRBV4-1 and TRBJ2-3; D call uncertain. Germline values: CDR1 MGHRA, CDR2 YSYEKL. The CDR3 extends over 13 amino acids. Trimming stripped 0 bases from V and 6 bases from J, with 7 bases between.